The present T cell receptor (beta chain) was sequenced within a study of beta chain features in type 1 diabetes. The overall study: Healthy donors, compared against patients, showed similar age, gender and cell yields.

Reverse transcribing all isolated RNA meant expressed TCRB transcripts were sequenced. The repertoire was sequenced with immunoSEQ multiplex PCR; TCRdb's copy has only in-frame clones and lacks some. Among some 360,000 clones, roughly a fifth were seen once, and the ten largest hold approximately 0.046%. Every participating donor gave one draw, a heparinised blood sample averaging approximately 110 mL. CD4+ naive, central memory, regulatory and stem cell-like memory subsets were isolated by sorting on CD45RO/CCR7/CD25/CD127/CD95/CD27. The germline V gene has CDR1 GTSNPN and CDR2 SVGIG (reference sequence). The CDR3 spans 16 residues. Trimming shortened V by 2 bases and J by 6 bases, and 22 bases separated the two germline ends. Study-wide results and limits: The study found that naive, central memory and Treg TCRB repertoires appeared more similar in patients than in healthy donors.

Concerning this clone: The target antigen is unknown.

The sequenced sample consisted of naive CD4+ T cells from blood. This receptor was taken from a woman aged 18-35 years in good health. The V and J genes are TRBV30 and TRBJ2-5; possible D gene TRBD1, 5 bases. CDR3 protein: CAWSPSLGRDLKTQYF. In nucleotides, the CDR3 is TGTGCCTGGAGTCCTTCCCTAGGCAGGGATCTAAAGACCCAGTACTTC.